What follows are 9 T cell receptor beta chains derived from one specimen sequenced in a study of blood T cell repertoires in COVID-19. TCRdb keeps only in-frame clones here, not all; method: immunoSEQ multiplex PCR. The sample lists around 24,000 clones; over 75% were seen once. Sequences were obtained from peripheral blood. Receptors originate from a woman of 80 years or more with acute or convalescent COVID-19.

The V call is TRBV13, the J call TRBJ1-1; the D is unclear. This CDR3 comprises 14 residues. Trimming stripped 2 bases from V and 1 base from J, with 8 bases between. Per germline, CDR1 PRHDT and CDR2 FYEKMQ (reference sequence). Written as DNA, the CDR3 is TGTGCCAGCAGCTTACCCAGGCCGAACACTGAAGCTTTCTTT. The encoded protein is CASSLPRPNTEAFF. Combining the CDR3 with reference TRBV13 and TRBJ1-1 gives the whole variable domain AAGVIQSPRHLIKEKRETATLKCYPIPRHDTVYWYQQGPGQDPQFLISFYEKMQSDKGSIPDRFSAQQFSDYHSELNMSSLELGDSALYFCASSLPRPNTEAFFGQGTRLTVV.

The rearrangement uses TRBV30 and TRBJ1-2; 7 bases align to TRBD1. In germline, CDR1 is GTSNPN, CDR2 SVGIG (reference sequence). The length of the CDR3 is 16 residues. The junction had 12 bases not matched to a gene; V was cut back by 3 bases and J by 2 bases. The DNA for the CDR3 is TGTGCCTGGAGCAGCGTATCCGGGACAGCGAACTATGGCTACACCTTC. Amino acids: CAWSSVSGTANYGYTF.

The genes are TRBV2 and TRBJ1-3, with 7 positions matching TRBD1. Looked up from germline, CDR1 is SNHLY and CDR2 is FYNNEI. V dropped 3 bases and J dropped 3; count of bases not matched to a gene: 2. This CDR3 is built from 14 residues. In DNA form, the CDR3 reads TGTGCCAGCAGTGAGAGGGGGCTTGGAAACACCATATATTTT. The encoded protein is CASSERGLGNTIYF.

The rearrangement links TRBV6-2 or TRBV6-3 to TRBJ2-7; weak D call: TRBD2 (6 bases). Between the trimmed V and J ends, which lost 3 bases and 5 bases, there was a span of 23 bases. Germline V gene sequence: CDR1 MNHEY, CDR2 SVGEGT. The length of the CDR3 is 17 residues. The CDR3 reads CASSYGGFHTQVNEQYF. The CDR3 region has the DNA TGTGCCAGCAGTTATGGGGGGTTTCACACTCAGGTCAACGAGCAGTACTTC.

The chain has TRBV2 and TRBJ2-1; D is possibly TRBD2 (5 bases). The CDR3 has 12 residues. Per the germline V gene, CDR1 is SNHLY and CDR2 is FYNNEI. The V gene lost 5 bases and the J gene lost 3 bases, with 5 bases spanning the gap. DNA for the CDR3: TGTGCCAGCAGTCGGGACTACAATGAGCAGTTCTTC. Amino acids: CASSRDYNEQFF.

CDR3 coding DNA: TGTGCCACCAGTCAAATGACTAGCGGGAGGCATGAGCAGTTCTTC. Amino acid sequence: CATSQMTSGRHEQFF. The chain couples TRBV24-1 to TRBJ2-1, with 13 bases aligning to TRBD2. Germline values: CDR1 KGHDR, CDR2 SFDVKD. CDR3 length: 15 amino acids. Unmatched junction bases numbered 6, after V lost 6 bases and J lost 8 bases.

This clone was seen a handful of times. The genes are TRBV19 and TRBJ1-1, with D perhaps matching TRBD1 (6 bases). This CDR3 contains 13 residues. Germline V lookup: CDR1 LNHDA, CDR2 SQIVND (reference sequence). V was trimmed by 4 bases and J by 1 base, leaving 7 bases between them. The CDR3 coding sequence is TGTGCCAGTAGTACCAGGGGGAACACTGAAGCTTTCTTT. Its translation is CASSTRGNTEAFF.

The rearrangement uses TRBV19 and TRBJ2-6; D perhaps matches TRBD1 (5 bases). The CDR3 covers 15 residues. Germline CDR1 and CDR2: LNHDA and SQIVND (reference sequence). The V gene lost 6 bases and the J gene lost 0 bases, with 9 bases spanning the gap. This CDR3 reads CASRDTPSGANVLTF. The CDR3 DNA sequence: TGTGCCAGTAGGGACACCCCCTCTGGGGCCAACGTCCTGACTTTC. Looking up the rest from reference TRBV19 and TRBJ2-6 gives the full variable domain: DGGITQSPKYLFRKEGQNVTLSCEQNLNHDAMYWYRQDPGQGLRLIYYSQIVNDFQKGDIAEGYSVSREKKESFPLTVTSAQKNPTAFYLCASRDTPSGANVLTFGAGSRLTVL.

The chain carries TRBV18 and TRBJ1-5, with D possibly matching TRBD1 (6 bases). The CDR3 runs 18 residues. The V gene's germline CDR1 is KGHSH and CDR2 LQKENI. Trimming stripped 3 bases from V and 0 bases from J, with 18 bases between. CDR3 sequence: CASSPTGGGPGSNQPQHF. DNA of the CDR3: TGTGCCAGCTCACCTACCGGCGGGGGCCCAGGTAGCAATCAGCCCCAGCATTTT.